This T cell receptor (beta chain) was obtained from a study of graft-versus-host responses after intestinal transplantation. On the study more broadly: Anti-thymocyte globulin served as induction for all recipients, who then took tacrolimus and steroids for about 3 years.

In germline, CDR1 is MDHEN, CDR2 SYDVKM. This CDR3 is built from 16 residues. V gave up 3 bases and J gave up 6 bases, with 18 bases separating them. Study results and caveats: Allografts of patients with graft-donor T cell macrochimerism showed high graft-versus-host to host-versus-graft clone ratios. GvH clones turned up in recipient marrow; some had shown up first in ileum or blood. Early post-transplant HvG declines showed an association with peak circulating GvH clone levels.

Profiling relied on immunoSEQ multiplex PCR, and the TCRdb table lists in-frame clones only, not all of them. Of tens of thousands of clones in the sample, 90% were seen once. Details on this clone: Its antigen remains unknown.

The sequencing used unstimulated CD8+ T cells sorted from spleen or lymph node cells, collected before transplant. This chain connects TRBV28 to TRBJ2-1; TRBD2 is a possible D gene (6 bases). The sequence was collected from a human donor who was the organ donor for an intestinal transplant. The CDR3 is CASSFFWRGQSNEQFF. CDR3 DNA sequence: TGTGCCAGCAGTTTTTTCTGGCGGGGCCAGAGCAATGAGCAGTTCTTC.